The rows below give T cell receptor beta chains drawn from one sample of a study of cytomegalovirus exposure and HLA in healthy donors. The data were produced by immunoSEQ multiplex PCR, yet TCRdb's version contains in-frame clones alone and is incomplete. The sample lists under 150,000 clones; about three quarters were seen once. Sequencing used PBMCs. These receptors were obtained from a male donor in good health and CMV-seropositive. CDR3s include the opening cysteine and the closing phenylalanine or tryptophan. D genes are given only for firm matches. The size entry is marked missing in some rows and otherwise reads once, few, many or a size class.

d_call,clone_size,v_call,j_call,cdr3_nt,cdr3_aa
NA,NA,TRBV9,TRBJ2-1,TGTGCCAGCAGCGTAGACGGGATTTCCTACAATGAGCAGTTCTTC,CASSVDGISYNEQFF
NA,once,TRBV5-6,TRBJ1-1,TGTGCCAGCAGCTTGTTGGACAGACCGAACACTGAAGCTTTCTTT,CASSLLDRPNTEAFF
TRBD2,few,TRBV18,TRBJ2-1,TGTGCCAGCTCACCAGGGGGAGGGCCTGACAATGAGCAGTTCTTC,CASSPGGGPDNEQFF
TRBD1,NA,TRBV11-1,TRBJ2-2,TGTGCCAGCCAAAAAGCCCGGGACAGGGGTAAAAACGGGGAGCTGTTTTTT,CASQKARDRGKNGELFF
TRBD1,NA,TRBV5-1,TRBJ2-4,TGCGCCAGCAGTTTTGGGACAGGGGGAGTGAACATTCAGTACTTC,CASSFGTGGVNIQYF
NA,NA,TRBV6-5,TRBJ2-7,TGTGCCAGCAGGGGGGGAGACTGGGACGAGCAGTACTTC,CASRGGDWDEQYF
TRBD2,few,TRBV10-2,TRBJ2-3,TGCGCCAGCGTGGGACTAACCACAGATACGCAGTATTTT,CASVGLTTDTQYF
NA,NA,TRBV6-6,TRBJ2-2,TGTGCCAGCAGTTACATCGGGAGGAACACCGGGGAGCTGTTTTTT,CASSYIGRNTGELFF
NA,NA,TRBV6-5,TRBJ2-7,TGTGCCAGCAGACCAGACAGAAGAGCTTACGAGCAGTACTTC,CASRPDRRAYEQYF
TRBD2,NA,TRBV6-5,TRBJ2-1,TGTGCCAGCAGTTACAGGGCTAGCGGGGGGAACAATGAGCAGTTCTTC,CASSYRASGGNNEQFF
NA,NA,TRBV14,TRBJ1-4,TGTGCCAGCAGCCAAGGCGGGTATAATGAAAAACTGTTTTTT,CASSQGGYNEKLFF
NA,NA,TRBV5-6,TRBJ2-1,TGTGCCAGCAGCTTGGCTAGCCCTGAGCAGTTCTTC,CASSLASPEQFF
NA,few,TRBV5-4,TRBJ2-3,TGTGCCAGCAGCTTGGACAGTCTCACAGATACGCAGTATTTT,CASSLDSLTDTQYF
TRBD1,NA,TRBV7-2,TRBJ2-7,TGTGCCAGCAGCTTATTGCCGGGACAGGGGGCCTACGAGCAGTACTTC,CASSLLPGQGAYEQYF
NA,NA,TRBV4-1,TRBJ2-1,TGCGCCAGCAGCCAAGCCGGGGGGCTCGGTGAGCAGTTCTTC,CASSQAGGLGEQFF
TRBD2,few,TRBV5-4,TRBJ2-7,TGTGCCAGCAGCGACCGAGCGGGGGCTACCTACGAGCAGTACTTC,CASSDRAGATYEQYF
TRBD2,NA,TRBV7-8,TRBJ2-2,TGTGCCAGCAGCTTTAGCGGGGGGGACACCGGGGAGCTGTTTTTT,CASSFSGGDTGELFF
NA,NA,TRBV13,TRBJ1-4,TGTGCCAGCAGCTTGAGGGGGACTAATGAAAAACTGTTTTTT,CASSLRGTNEKLFF
NA,NA,TRBV5-5,TRBJ2-7,TGTGCCACCGGGACACCCTACGAGCAGTACTTC,CATGTPYEQYF
NA,NA,TRBV6-5,TRBJ1-2,TGTGCCAGCAGTTACTCGCCGGGGTTTTCCTATGGCTACACCTTC,CASSYSPGFSYGYTF
NA,NA,TRBV27,TRBJ2-4,TGTGCCAGCAGTTTAGGGCCCCAAAACATTCAGTACTTC,CASSLGPQNIQYF
NA,NA,TRBV6-5,TRBJ2-5,TGTGCCAGCAGTTACGGACTGGGGGGTCAAGAGACCCAGTACTTC,CASSYGLGGQETQYF
NA,NA,TRBV5-4,TRBJ2-3,TGTGCCAGCAGCTTGGGCTCCACGGCGGGCACAGATACGCAGTATTTT,CASSLGSTAGTDTQYF
TRBD2,NA,TRBV27,TRBJ2-2,TGTGCCAGCAGTTTATTTGCGGGAGAGGTTCCCGGGGAGCTGTTTTTT,CASSLFAGEVPGELFF
NA,NA,TRBV10-3,TRBJ2-1,TGTGCCATCGCCCAGACCGAGGGTGAGCAGTTCTTC,CAIAQTEGEQFF
NA,NA,TRBV19,TRBJ1-6,TGTGCCAGTAGTATCGTCCATTCACCCCTCCACTTT,CASSIVHSPLHF
TRBD1,NA,TRBV19,TRBJ1-5,TGTGCCAGTAGTATAGATGGGGACAGCCGCAATCAGCCCCAGCATTTT,CASSIDGDSRNQPQHF
TRBD1,NA,TRBV13,TRBJ1-1,TGTGCCAGCAGTTTCCAGACAGGGGCGAACACTGAAGCTTTCTTT,CASSFQTGANTEAFF
NA,NA,TRBV29-1,TRBJ1-1,TGCAGCGCCGGACAGCTGAACACTGAAGCTTTCTTT,CSAGQLNTEAFF
TRBD2,few,TRBV29-1,TRBJ2-3,TGCAGCGTTGAAGGATGGCTAGCGGGCTTTAGCACAGATACGCAGTATTTT,CSVEGWLAGFSTDTQYF
NA,NA,TRBV28,TRBJ2-1,TGTGCCAGCCATAAGGCGGGGAAGGTGGGTGAGCAGTTCTTC,CASHKAGKVGEQFF
TRBD2,NA,TRBV14,TRBJ2-1,TGTGCCAGCAGCCAGGAATACCTAGCGGGCACGAATGAGCAGTTCTTC,CASSQEYLAGTNEQFF
TRBD1,NA,TRBV19,TRBJ2-1,TGTGCCACACGGGACAGGGGTTTTAATGAGCAGTTCTTC,CATRDRGFNEQFF
TRBD1,once,TRBV11-2,TRBJ2-4,TGTGCCAGCAGCTCGATCTCTTTTAGGGGGCGCATGGACATTCAGTACTTC,CASSSISFRGRMDIQYF
TRBD1,NA,TRBV2,TRBJ1-5,TGTGCCAGCAGGACCGGGACAGGGTTCGAGCCCCAGCATTTT,CASRTGTGFEPQHF
TRBD1,NA,TRBV19,TRBJ2-7,TGTGCCAGTAGTAGTACAGGGGCGAGGGGACCCAATGAGCAGTACTTC,CASSSTGARGPNEQYF
TRBD1,few,TRBV7-6,TRBJ2-7,TGTGCCAGCAGCCGAGACAGGGGGGAGCAGTACTTC,CASSRDRGEQYF